A selection of T cell receptor beta chains follows, all from one sample in a study of vaccination effects on CD4 cells after COVID-19. These receptors' targets are unknown. Profiling relied on immunoSEQ multiplex PCR, and the TCRdb table lists in-frame clones only, not all of them. The sample lists roughly 35,000 clones; about 80% were seen once. This sample comprised CD4+ T cells from PBMCs cultured with HCoV-OC43 spike peptides, obtained before COVID-19 vaccination. Every receptor here comes from a human donor who received a COVID-19 vaccine. Both conserved end residues are part of each CDR3. Each record gives: D gene, clone size, J gene, V gene, CDR3 protein, CDR3 DNA. The D gene is left open where the match is weak. Size is omitted from some rows. Given values are once, few, many or a class for expanded clones.

- - TRBJ2-7 TRBV5-6 CASSRAASSYEQYF TGTGCCAGCAGCCGGGCCGCGAGCTCCTACGAGCAGTACTTC
- few TRBJ1-2 TRBV4-1 CASSRVDRDTNYGYTF TGCGCCAGCAGCCGAGTCGACCGGGACACTAACTATGGCTACACCTTC
TRBD2 - TRBJ2-7 TRBV27 CASRAGTSGYEQYF TGTGCCAGCAGGGCCGGGACTAGCGGCTACGAGCAGTACTTC
- - TRBJ1-2 TRBV27 CASSFAGNANYGYTF TGTGCCAGCAGTTTCGCAGGAAACGCTAACTATGGCTACACCTTC
TRBD2 - TRBJ2-2 TRBV6-6 CASSRGSSGRGTGELFF TGTGCCAGCAGCCGAGGGAGCAGCGGGAGAGGGACCGGGGAGCTGTTTTTT
- - TRBJ2-3 TRBV5-4 CASSLMGSGTDTQYF TGTGCCAGCAGCTTGATGGGATCGGGCACAGATACGCAGTATTTT
- - TRBJ1-2 TRBV6-5 CASSYSGGTSEYGYTF TGTGCCAGCAGTTACTCGGGGGGGACTAGTGAATATGGCTACACCTTC
- - TRBJ1-2 TRBV12-3/TRBV12-4 CASSLLSYYGYTF TGTGCCAGCAGTTTACTATCGTACTATGGCTACACCTTC
- - TRBJ1-2 TRBV12-3/TRBV12-4 CASQRRGAGGYTF TGTGCCAGCCAAAGAAGGGGGGCTGGTGGCTACACCTTC
- - TRBJ2-3 TRBV5-4 CASSPENPSTDTQYF TGTGCCAGCAGCCCGGAAAATCCTAGCACAGATACGCAGTATTTT
TRBD2 - TRBJ2-7 TRBV7-2 CASSFNPSGGSYEQYF TGTGCCAGCAGCTTTAACCCTAGCGGGGGGTCCTACGAGCAGTACTTC
- - TRBJ1-1 TRBV28 CASSEPGRMNTEAFF TGTGCCAGCAGTGAACCAGGGAGAATGAACACTGAAGCTTTCTTT
- - TRBJ2-1 TRBV5-1 CASSFRDHNEQFF TGCGCCAGCAGCTTCCGGGACCACAATGAGCAGTTCTTC
- - TRBJ1-2 TRBV6-5 CASSSRGGGYGYTF TGTGCCAGCAGTTCCAGGGGTGGTGGCTATGGCTACACCTTC
TRBD1 - TRBJ2-7 TRBV2 CASSADRAISYEQYF TGTGCCAGTAGCGCAGACAGGGCCATCTCCTACGAGCAGTACTTC
- - TRBJ2-3 TRBV29-1 CSADRPGRIIADTQYF TGCAGCGCTGACCGACCGGGACGGATTATCGCAGATACGCAGTATTTT
- - TRBJ1-4 TRBV5-1 CASSSTGTGNEKLFF TGCGCCAGCAGTAGCACCGGGACGGGTAATGAAAAACTGTTTTTT
- - TRBJ1-1 TRBV29-1 CSVVKSVHTEAFF TGCAGCGTTGTAAAAAGTGTTCACACTGAAGCTTTCTTT
- - TRBJ2-5 TRBV2 CASNEGVGETQYF TGTGCCAGCAACGAAGGGGTAGGAGAGACCCAGTACTTC
- - TRBJ2-6 TRBV4-3 CASSQVARVGANVLTF TGCGCCAGCAGCCAAGTCGCCCGGGTGGGGGCCAACGTCCTGACTTTC
- - TRBJ1-6 TRBV5-1 CASSLDGSTSTRYNSPLHF TGCGCCAGCAGCTTGGACGGCTCCACTTCGACCCGTTATAATTCACCCCTCCACTTT
- - TRBJ1-1 TRBV12-3/TRBV12-4 CASSLWGTEAFF TGTGCCAGCAGTTTATGGGGGACTGAAGCTTTCTTT
- - TRBJ1-6 TRBV7-2 CASSLQYNSPLHF TGTGCCAGCAGCTTACAATATAATTCACCCCTCCACTTT
TRBD2 once TRBJ2-2 TRBV30 CAWSVPGGTGELFF TGTGCCTGGAGTGTACCGGGGGGTACCGGGGAGCTGTTTTTT
- - TRBJ1-4 TRBV7-8 CASSPRGVPFPPATNEKLFF TGTGCCAGCAGCCCGAGGGGAGTGCCCTTCCCGCCGGCAACTAATGAAAAACTGTTTTTT
TRBD2 - TRBJ2-1 TRBV4-1 CASNRLAGLTSYNEQFF TGCGCCAGCAACAGACTAGCGGGGTTGACCTCCTACAATGAGCAGTTCTTC
- - TRBJ2-4 TRBV19 CASSVQGGSIQYF TGTGCCAGTAGTGTGCAGGGGGGGAGCATTCAGTACTTC
- - TRBJ1-3 TRBV18 CASSPGIGNTIYF TGTGCCAGCTCACCAGGGATTGGAAACACCATATATTTT
- - TRBJ2-3 TRBV6-2/TRBV6-3 CASSTHPYSTDTQYF TGTGCCAGCAGCACCCACCCGTACAGCACAGATACGCAGTATTTT
- - TRBJ1-2 TRBV5-4 CASSLKGILGGYTF TGTGCCAGCAGCTTGAAAGGGATCTTGGGAGGCTACACCTTC
- - TRBJ1-1 TRBV3-1/TRBV3-2 CASSPSGGNTEAFF TGTGCCAGCAGCCCGTCCGGGGGGAACACTGAAGCTTTCTTT
TRBD2 - TRBJ2-1 TRBV7-2 CASSTLLALKYNEQFF TGTGCCAGCAGCACGCTACTAGCGTTAAAATACAATGAGCAGTTCTTC
- - TRBJ1-1 TRBV20-1 CSANEAFF TGCAGTGCTAATGAAGCTTTCTTT
TRBD1 - TRBJ1-3 TRBV2 CASRTRDRGSGNTIYF TGTGCCAGCAGAACCCGGGACAGGGGTTCTGGAAACACCATATATTTT
- once TRBJ2-3 TRBV19 CASSLTGSTDTQYF TGTGCCAGTAGTCTAACGGGAAGCACAGATACGCAGTATTTT
- once TRBJ2-3 TRBV27 CASSPPGTDTQYF TGTGCCAGCAGTCCCCCGGGCACAGATACGCAGTATTTT
TRBD1 once TRBJ1-2 TRBV19 CASSYGQALYGYTF TGTGCCAGTAGTTACGGACAGGCCCTCTATGGCTACACCTTC
- - TRBJ1-2 TRBV7-8 CASSLEAGDNYGYTF TGTGCCAGCAGCTTAGAGGCAGGGGACAACTATGGCTACACCTTC
TRBD1 - TRBJ1-2 TRBV9 CASSAGTGGAGYGYTF TGTGCCAGCAGCGCGGGGACAGGGGGCGCGGGGTATGGCTACACCTTC
TRBD1 - TRBJ2-5 TRBV4-1 CASSRTPGQGGETQYF TGCGCCAGCAGCCGGACGCCGGGACAGGGGGGAGAGACCCAGTACTTC
- - TRBJ2-2 TRBV11-2 CASSLSRSGELFF TGTGCCAGCAGCTTATCCCGGTCAGGGGAGCTGTTTTTT
TRBD1 - TRBJ1-1 TRBV14 CASSQFGQGQNTEAFF TGTGCCAGCAGCCAATTTGGACAGGGACAGAACACTGAAGCTTTCTTT
- - TRBJ2-3 TRBV19 CASSKAGYESDTQYF TGTGCCAGTAGTAAGGCAGGGTATGAGTCAGATACGCAGTATTTT
- - TRBJ2-4 TRBV6-1 CASSEAVANRGKLAKNIQYF TGTGCCAGCAGTGAAGCGGTCGCTAATCGCGGGAAACTAGCCAAAAACATTCAGTACTTC
TRBD2 - TRBJ2-7 TRBV10-3 CAIRHSGGAYEQYF TGTGCCATCAGGCATAGCGGGGGGGCCTACGAGCAGTACTTC
TRBD2 - TRBJ2-7 TRBV27 CASSRGDPPYEQYF TGTGCCAGCAGCCGGGGGGACCCACCCTACGAGCAGTACTTC
- - TRBJ2-3 TRBV3-1/TRBV3-2 CASSRSPVTDTQYF TGTGCCAGCAGCCGCAGCCCGGTCACAGATACGCAGTATTTT
- - TRBJ1-2 TRBV5-6 CASSLGVRDYSNYGYTF TGTGCCAGCAGCTTGGGGGTCAGGGATTACTCTAACTATGGCTACACCTTC
- - TRBJ1-1 TRBV28 CASKEAGTEAFF TGTGCCAGCAAGGAGGCTGGGACTGAAGCTTTCTTT
- - TRBJ2-2 TRBV18 CASSPPGAGRTGELFF TGTGCCAGCTCACCACCGGGAGCAGGGCGGACCGGGGAGCTGTTTTTT
- - TRBJ1-1 TRBV5-4 CASSLLSRTEAFF TGTGCCAGCAGCTTGCTCAGTAGGACTGAAGCTTTCTTT
- - TRBJ1-1 TRBV7-9 CASSLDMNTEAFF TGTGCCAGCAGCTTGGACATGAACACTGAAGCTTTCTTT
- once TRBJ2-1 TRBV4-3 CASSPGWSSYNEQFF TGCGCCAGCAGCCCAGGTTGGAGCTCCTACAATGAGCAGTTCTTC